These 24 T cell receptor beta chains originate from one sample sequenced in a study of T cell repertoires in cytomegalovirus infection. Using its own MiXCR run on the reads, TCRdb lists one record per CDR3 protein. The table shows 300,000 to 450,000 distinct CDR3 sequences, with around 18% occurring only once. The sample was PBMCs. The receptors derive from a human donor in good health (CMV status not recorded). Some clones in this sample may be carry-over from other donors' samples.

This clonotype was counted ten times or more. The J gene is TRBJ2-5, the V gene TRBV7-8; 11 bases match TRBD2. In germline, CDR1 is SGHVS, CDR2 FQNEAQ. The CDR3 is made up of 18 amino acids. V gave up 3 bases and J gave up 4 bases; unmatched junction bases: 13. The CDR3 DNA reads TGTGCCAGCAGCTTGCCCCGTAGCGGGAGGGCGCGGGTAGAGACCCAGTACTTC. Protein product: CASSLPRSGRARVETQYF.

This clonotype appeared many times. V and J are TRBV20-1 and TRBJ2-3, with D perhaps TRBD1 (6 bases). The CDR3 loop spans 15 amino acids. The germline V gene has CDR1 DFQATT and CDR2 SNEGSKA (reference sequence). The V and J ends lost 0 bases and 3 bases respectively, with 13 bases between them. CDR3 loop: CSARDRQVGTDTQYF. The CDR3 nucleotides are TGCAGTGCTAGAGACCGACAGGTGGGAACAGATACGCAGTATTTT.

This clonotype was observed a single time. The CDR3 is CASSQELGSWTGELFF. DNA of the CDR3: TGCGCCAGCAGCCAAGAGTTGGGGTCCTGGACCGGGGAGCTGTTTTTT. The gene calls are TRBV4-3 and TRBJ2-2; D call uncertain. CDR3 size: 16 residues. Trimming cost V 0 bases and J 5 bases, with 13 bases left between them. CDR1 and CDR2 from the germline V gene are LGHNA and YSLEER.

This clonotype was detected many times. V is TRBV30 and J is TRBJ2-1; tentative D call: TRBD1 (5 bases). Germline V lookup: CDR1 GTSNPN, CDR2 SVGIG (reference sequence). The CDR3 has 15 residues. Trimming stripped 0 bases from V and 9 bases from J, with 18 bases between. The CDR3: CAWSVQIPGSGEQFF. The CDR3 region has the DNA TGTGCCTGGAGTGTACAGATTCCAGGGTCAGGTGAGCAGTTCTTC.

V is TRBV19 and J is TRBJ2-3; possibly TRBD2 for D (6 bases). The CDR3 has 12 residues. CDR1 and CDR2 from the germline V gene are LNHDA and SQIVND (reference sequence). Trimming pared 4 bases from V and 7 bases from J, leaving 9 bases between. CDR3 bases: TGTGCCAGTAGTACGAGCGGGTATACGCAGTATTTT. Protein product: CASSTSGYTQYF.

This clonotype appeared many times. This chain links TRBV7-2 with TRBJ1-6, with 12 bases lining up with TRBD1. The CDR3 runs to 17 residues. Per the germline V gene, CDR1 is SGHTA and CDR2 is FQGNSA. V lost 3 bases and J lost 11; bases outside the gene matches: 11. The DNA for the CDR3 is TGTGCCAGCAGCTTTTTCGGGACAGGGGGCGCGAGGCCACCCCTCCACTTT. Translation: CASSFFGTGGARPPLHF.

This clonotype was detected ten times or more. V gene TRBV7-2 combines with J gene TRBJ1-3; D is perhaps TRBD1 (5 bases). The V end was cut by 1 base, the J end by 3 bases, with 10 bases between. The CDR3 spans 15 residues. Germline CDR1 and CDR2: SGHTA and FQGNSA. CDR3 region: CASSLVQGGGNTIYF. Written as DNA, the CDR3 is TGTGCCAGCAGCTTAGTTCAGGGTGGTGGAAACACCATATATTTT.

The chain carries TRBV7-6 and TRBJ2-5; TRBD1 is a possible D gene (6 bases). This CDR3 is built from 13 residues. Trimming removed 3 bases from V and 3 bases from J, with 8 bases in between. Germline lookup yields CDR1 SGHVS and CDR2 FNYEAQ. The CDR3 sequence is CASSLQGKETQYF. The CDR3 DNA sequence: TGTGCCAGCAGCTTGCAGGGGAAAGAGACCCAGTACTTC.

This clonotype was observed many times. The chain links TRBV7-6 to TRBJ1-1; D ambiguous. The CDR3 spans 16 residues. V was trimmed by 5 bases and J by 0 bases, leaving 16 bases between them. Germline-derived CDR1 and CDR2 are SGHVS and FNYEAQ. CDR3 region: CASSPGSGEMNTEAFF. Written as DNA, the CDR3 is TGTGCCAGCAGCCCCGGATCCGGGGAAATGAACACTGAAGCTTTCTTT.

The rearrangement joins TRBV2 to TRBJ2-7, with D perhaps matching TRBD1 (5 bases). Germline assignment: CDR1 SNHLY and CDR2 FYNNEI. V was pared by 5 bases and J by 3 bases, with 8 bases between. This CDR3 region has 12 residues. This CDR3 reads CASSSQDYEQYF. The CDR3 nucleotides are TGTGCCAGCAGTTCACAGGACTACGAGCAGTACTTC.

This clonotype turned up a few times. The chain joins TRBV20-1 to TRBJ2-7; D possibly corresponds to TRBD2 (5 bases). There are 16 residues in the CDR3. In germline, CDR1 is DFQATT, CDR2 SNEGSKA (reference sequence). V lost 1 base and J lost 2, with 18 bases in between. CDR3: CSARVVPQLGAYEQYF. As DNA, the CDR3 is TGCAGTGCTAGAGTGGTACCCCAGCTCGGGGCCTACGAGCAGTACTTC.

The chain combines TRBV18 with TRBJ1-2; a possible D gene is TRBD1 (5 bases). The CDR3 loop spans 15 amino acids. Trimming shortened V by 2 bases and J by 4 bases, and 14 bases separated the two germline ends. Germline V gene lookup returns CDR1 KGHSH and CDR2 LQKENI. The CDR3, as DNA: TGTGCCAGCTCACCAAGTAGGGGTACCAGCTATGGCTACACCTTC. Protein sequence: CASSPSRGTSYGYTF.

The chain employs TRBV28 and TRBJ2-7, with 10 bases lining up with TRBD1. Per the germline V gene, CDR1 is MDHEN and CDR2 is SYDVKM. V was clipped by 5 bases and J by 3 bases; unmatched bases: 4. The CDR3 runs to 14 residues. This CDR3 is CASSPGQGFYEQYF. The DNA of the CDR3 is TGTGCCAGCAGTCCGGGACAGGGGTTCTACGAGCAGTACTTC.

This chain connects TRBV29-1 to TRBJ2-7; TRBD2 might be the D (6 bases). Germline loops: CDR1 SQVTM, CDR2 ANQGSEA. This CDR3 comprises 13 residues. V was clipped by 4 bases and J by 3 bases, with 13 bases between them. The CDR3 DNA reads TGCAGCGTTGCCGGAGGGGACGGCTACGAGCAGTACTTC. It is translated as CSVAGGDGYEQYF.

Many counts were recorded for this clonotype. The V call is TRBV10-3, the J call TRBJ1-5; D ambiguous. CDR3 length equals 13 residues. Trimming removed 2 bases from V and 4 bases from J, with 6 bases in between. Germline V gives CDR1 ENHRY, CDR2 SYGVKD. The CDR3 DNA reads TGTGCCATCAGTGAGCGGGAGAATCAGCCCCAGCATTTT. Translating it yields CAISERENQPQHF.

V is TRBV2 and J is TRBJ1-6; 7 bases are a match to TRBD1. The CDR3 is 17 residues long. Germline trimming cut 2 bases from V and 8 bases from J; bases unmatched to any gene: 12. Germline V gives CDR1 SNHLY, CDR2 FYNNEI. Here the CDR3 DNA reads TGTGCCAGCAGTGAAATCTCCACAGGGGTCTTTCATTCACCCCTCCACTTT. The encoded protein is CASSEISTGVFHSPLHF.

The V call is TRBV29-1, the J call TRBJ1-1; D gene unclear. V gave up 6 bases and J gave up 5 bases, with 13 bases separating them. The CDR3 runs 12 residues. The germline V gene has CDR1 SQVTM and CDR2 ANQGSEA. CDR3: CSVSEGGTEAFF. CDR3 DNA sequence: TGCAGCGTGTCGGAGGGAGGGACTGAAGCTTTCTTT.

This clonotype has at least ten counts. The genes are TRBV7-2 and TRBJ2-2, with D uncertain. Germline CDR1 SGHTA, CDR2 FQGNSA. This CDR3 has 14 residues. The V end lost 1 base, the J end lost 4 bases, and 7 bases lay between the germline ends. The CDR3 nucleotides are TGTGCCAGCAGCTTAGACTGGACCACCGGGGAGCTGTTTTTT. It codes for CASSLDWTTGELFF.

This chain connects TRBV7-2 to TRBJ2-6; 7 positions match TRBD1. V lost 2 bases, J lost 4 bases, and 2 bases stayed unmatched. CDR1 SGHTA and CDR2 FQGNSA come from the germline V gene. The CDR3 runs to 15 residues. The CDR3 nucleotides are TGTGCCAGCAGCTTATCGACAGGGGGGGCCAACGTCCTGACTTTC. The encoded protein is CASSLSTGGANVLTF.

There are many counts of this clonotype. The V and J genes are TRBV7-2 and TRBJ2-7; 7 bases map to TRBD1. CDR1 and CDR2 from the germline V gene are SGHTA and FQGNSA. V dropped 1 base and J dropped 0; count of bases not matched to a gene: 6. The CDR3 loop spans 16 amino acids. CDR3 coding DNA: TGTGCCAGCAGCTTAGTCGGACAGGTTATCTCCTACGAGCAGTACTTC. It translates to CASSLVGQVISYEQYF.

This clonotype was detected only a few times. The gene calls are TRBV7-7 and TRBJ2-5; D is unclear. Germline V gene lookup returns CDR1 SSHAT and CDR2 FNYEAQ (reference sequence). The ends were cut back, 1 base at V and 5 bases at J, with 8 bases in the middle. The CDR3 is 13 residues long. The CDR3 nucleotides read TGTGCCAGCAGCTTAGTTGCCCGTGAGACCCAGTACTTC. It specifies CASSLVARETQYF. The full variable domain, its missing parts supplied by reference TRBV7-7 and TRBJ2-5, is GAGVSQSPRYKVTKRGQDVTLRCDPISSHATLYWYQQALGQGPEFLTYFNYEAQPDKSGLPSDRFSAERPEGSISTLTIQRTEQRDSAMYRCASSLVARETQYFGPGTRLLVL.

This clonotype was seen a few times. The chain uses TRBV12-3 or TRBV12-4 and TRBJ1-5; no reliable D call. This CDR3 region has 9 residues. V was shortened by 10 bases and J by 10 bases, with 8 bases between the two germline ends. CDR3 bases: TGTGCCAACGGCCGTCCCCAGCATTTT. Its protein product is CANGRPQHF.

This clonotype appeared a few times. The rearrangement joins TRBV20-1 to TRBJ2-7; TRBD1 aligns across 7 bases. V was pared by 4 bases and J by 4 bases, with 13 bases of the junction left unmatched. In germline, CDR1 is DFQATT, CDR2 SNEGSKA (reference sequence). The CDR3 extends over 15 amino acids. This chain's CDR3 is CSATRRDRDQYEQYF. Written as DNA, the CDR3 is TGCAGTGCTACACGGCGCGACAGGGATCAATACGAGCAGTACTTC.

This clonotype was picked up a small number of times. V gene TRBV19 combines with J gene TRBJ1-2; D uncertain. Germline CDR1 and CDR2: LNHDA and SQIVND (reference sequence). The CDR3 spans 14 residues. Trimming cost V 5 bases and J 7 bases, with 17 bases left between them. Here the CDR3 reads CASSPTSPGPGYTF. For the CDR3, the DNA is TGTGCCAGTAGTCCGACCTCCCCCGGGCCTGGCTACACCTTC.